Given below is one T cell receptor beta chain in context. In its sample, this clonotype was seen a few times. Which antigen it targets is not known. The input lacks base qualities; no much larger clone sits a single base away. The listed sequencing device is Illumina HiSeq 2500. TCR beta libraries were prepared by quantitative 5'-RACE with molecular barcodes. In the source study's methods: A new computational method, built on a probabilistic model of VDJ rearrangement, was used to identify disease-linked TCR variants. The raw public data were reprocessed by TCRdb itself: fastp quality trimming at Q25, MiXCR clonotype calling, in-frame beta chains only. Rows matching on CDR3 protein sequence are summarized as one entry with the most common DNA and genes. It is TCRdb's table, rather than the study itself, that gives the V and J calls and clone size. The sample profile shows about 150,000 distinct CDR3 sequences; around 45% of them were found once. The ten largest make up nearly 15% of the sample.

The data stem from a study of CD8 T cells in ankylosing spondylitis (dated by TCRdb to 2016 to 2017). In terms of the full investigation: The study profiled T cell receptor beta repertoires in healthy donors and ankylosing spondylitis patients to find disease-linked TCR variants. The whole study cohort included 85 to 120 healthy donors and 20 to 30 ankylosing spondylitis patients. Peripheral blood was sampled, and synovial fluid was also collected from ankylosing spondylitis patients.

For each ankylosing spondylitis patient, the synovial fluid sample was matched to a blood sample from that same patient. What the study reported, not specific to this receptor: Blood from ankylosing spondylitis patients appeared to be characterized by a TCR beta motif composed of about eight highly homologous amino acid variants. According to the report, matched synovial fluid samples from ankylosing spondylitis patients were significantly enriched for the disease-linked clones. The disease-linked clones showed a CD8+ phenotype and occurred at relatively low frequencies in peripheral blood. Some TCR beta motif variants had previously been reported in synovial fluid and blood of reactive arthritis patients, which suggested common disease-initiation mechanisms.

The CDR3 has 15 amino acids, counting the end cysteine and phenylalanine. Kept here is only the CDR3 DNA, which spans 45 bases and is read in frame from base 1. The germline V gene (reference sequence) supplies CDR1 MNHEY and CDR2 SMNVEV. Trimming leaves V shorter by 6 bases and J shorter by 4 bases, with the junction holding 5 bases beyond the gene matches. The receptor chain draws on TRBV27 and TRBJ2-1; 11 central bases correspond to TRBD2. The receptor was derived from a male donor with ankylosing spondylitis. The sequenced sample consisted of synovial fluid, either unsorted or a sorted T cell fraction (not recorded which). The CDR3 corresponds to CASSPGTSGYNEQFF. The DNA reads as follows: TGTGCCAGCAGCCCCGGGACTAGCGGTTACAATGAGCAGTTCTTC.